This T cell receptor beta chain originates from a study of CXCR3-negative and CXCR3-positive naive CD8 T cells. Germline V gene data show CDR1 as DFQATT and CDR2 as SNEGSKA (reference sequence). The CDR3 length is 14 residues. With UMI labels, 5' RACE was used to prepare the TRB cDNA libraries. TCRdb reprocessed the 5' RACE reads and reports one entry per CDR3 protein, with no DNA. The sample yields about 48,000 distinct CDR3 sequences, of which the top ten take up about 15%. This rearrangement joins TRBV20-1 to TRBJ1-1. The source is a human donor in good health. Some clones in this sample may be carry-over from other donors' samples. Material for sequencing was memory CD8+ T cells from blood. CDR3 protein: CSARRVNPNTEAFF.